This T cell receptor beta chain was identified during a study of metastatic and nonmetastatic thyroid tumors. Through MiXCR, TCRdb re-clonotyped the PCR reads. The data show around 50,000 clones, roughly 29% seen once. This clone was observed a handful of times. Until they underwent thyroid surgery, no patient had received any treatment. CDR3 length: 14 amino acids. Losses at the gene ends were 4 bases for V and 10 bases for J; bases not matched to a gene: 4. Germline V gene lookup returns CDR1 SGHRS and CDR2 YFSETQ. The sequencing sample was made of blood. This TCR derives from a female donor with papillary thyroid cancer or a benign thyroid nodule (not recorded which). Some clones in this sample may be carry-over from other donors' samples. This chain joins TRBV5-1 and TRBJ1-6; TRBD1 aligns across 11 bases. The chain's CDR3 is CASSLGTGGSPLHF. In nucleotides, the CDR3 is TGCGCCAGCAGCCTCGGGACAGGGGGATCACCCCTCCACTTT.